This T cell receptor beta chain was identified in a study of beta chain features in type 1 diabetes. General observations from the study: Type 1 diabetes patients had moderately but significantly shorter TCRB CDR3s in all four CD4+ subsets.

One heparinised blood draw averaging around 120 mL was given by each donor. Reverse transcription of all isolated RNA meant that expressed TCRB transcripts were sequenced. Assay used: immunoSEQ multiplex PCR; TCRdb lists only in-frame clones, some missing. The sample lists 860,000 or so clones, 17% occurring once. As for this clone: The target antigen is unknown.

Trimming left V 6 bases short and J 2 bases short, with 7 bases between. Per germline, CDR1 DFQATT and CDR2 SNEGSKA (reference sequence). The CDR3 runs to 11 residues. Specimen: naive CD4+ T cells from blood. The chain recombines TRBV20-1 with TRBJ2-5; D may match TRBD1 or TRBD2 (5 bases each). This sequence was found in a young woman in good health. The CDR3 spells CSAGTQETQYF. CDR3 nucleotide sequence: TGCAGTGCCGGGACGCAAGAGACCCAGTACTTC.